These 28 T cell receptor beta chains originate from one sample sequenced in a study of OX40 agonist ivuxolimab in advanced cancers. Measured with immunoSEQ multiplex PCR; TCRdb has only the in-frame clones, and not every one. The repertoire consists of around 50,000 clones, with around nine tenths occurring once and the leading ten covering around 0.61%. The input for sequencing was CD4+ or CD8+ T cells sorted from blood, taken in a trial of the OX40 agonist ivuxolimab. Source of these receptors: an adult with an advanced solid tumor such as melanoma, head and neck, liver or kidney cancer.

Notes on this clone: One junction end disagrees with the germline gene, perhaps due to a read error. This CDR3 is also generated by other DNA sequences in the sample. The chain joins TRBV6-6 to TRBJ1-1, with a weak D call TRBD1 (6 bases). CDR1 is MNHNY and CDR2 is SVGAGI in the germline V gene (reference sequence). The CDR3 is 15 residues long. The CDR3 nucleotides read TGTGCCAGCAGCCTTGGCCTAGGGGGAAACACTGAAGCCTTCTTT. It is translated as CASSLGLGGNTEAFF.

The chain links TRBV5-1 to TRBJ2-5; the match to TRBD2 covers 11 bases. V lost 4 bases, J lost 3 bases, and 5 bases stayed unmatched. The germline V gene has CDR1 SGHRS and CDR2 YFSETQ. The CDR3 runs 15 residues. The CDR3 DNA is TGCGCCAGCAGCCCTAGCGGGAGGAGAGAAGAGACCCAGTACTTC. It codes for CASSPSGRREETQYF.

The chain joins TRBV18 to TRBJ1-2; perhaps TRBD1 as D (6 bases). This CDR3 contains 14 residues. Germline V gene data show CDR1 as KGHSH and CDR2 as LQKENI. Trimming removed 1 base from V and 1 base from J, with 7 bases in between. CDR3 in DNA: TGTGCCAGCTCACCACGGGACAATAACTATGGCTACACCTTC. Translated: CASSPRDNNYGYTF.

This chain uses TRBV7-3 with TRBJ1-1; D is unclear. Germline V CDR1 and CDR2: SGHTA, FQGTGA. The CDR3 totals 16 residues. V was clipped by 5 bases and J by 6 bases, with 22 bases between them. CDR3 in DNA: TGTGCCAGCAGCCACACTTTAGCTCGGGGAGAAGCTGAAGCTTTCTTT. Translating gives CASSHTLARGEAEAFF.

The chain uses TRBV28 and TRBJ2-7, with TRBD2 matching over 12 bases. Germline CDR1 MDHEN, CDR2 SYDVKM. CDR3 length: 15 residues. Unmatched junction bases numbered 7, after V lost 6 bases and J lost 4 bases. CDR3 nucleotide sequence: TGTGCCAGCAGGGAACCCGGGACTAGCGGGTACGAGCAGTACTTC. It encodes CASREPGTSGYEQYF.

The chain employs TRBV19 and TRBJ2-4; 8 bases map to TRBD2. Germline V CDR1 and CDR2: LNHDA, SQIVND (reference sequence). This CDR3 spans 18 amino acids. J lost 2 bases, V lost 5 bases, and 14 bases had no gene match. The chain's CDR3 is CASSDRRDGGRTKNIQYF. The CDR3 DNA is TGTGCCAGTAGTGATCGGAGAGACGGCGGGAGGACCAAAAACATTCAGTACTTC. The whole variable domain, remainder taken from reference TRBV19 and TRBJ2-4, is DGGITQSPKYLFRKEGQNVTLSCEQNLNHDAMYWYRQDPGQGLRLIYYSQIVNDFQKGDIAEGYSVSREKKESFPLTVTSAQKNPTAFYLCASSDRRDGGRTKNIQYFGAGTRLSVL.

This chain uses TRBV15 with TRBJ2-4; possibly TRBD1 or TRBD2 for D (7 bases each). The germline CDR1 and CDR2 sequences are LNHNV and YYDKDF (reference sequence). Trimming removed 5 bases from V and 6 bases from J, with 17 bases in between. This CDR3 has 15 amino acids. CDR3: CATSHRGERGNIQYF. The CDR3, as DNA: TGTGCCACCAGCCACAGGGGAGAGCGGGGAAACATTCAGTACTTC.

The genes are TRBV5-1 and TRBJ2-1, with 12 positions matching TRBD2. V dropped 7 bases and J dropped 2; count of bases not matched to a gene: 4. Germline CDR1 SGHRS, CDR2 YFSETQ. This CDR3 comprises 15 residues. The chain's CDR3 is CASGTSGQTYNEQFF. The CDR3 bases are TGCGCCAGCGGGACTAGCGGGCAAACCTACAATGAGCAGTTCTTC.

This clone was detected only once. The chain couples TRBV7-9 to TRBJ2-3; TRBD1 might be the D (5 bases). Germline V gives CDR1 SEHNR, CDR2 FQNEAQ (reference sequence). V was shortened by 3 bases and J by 10 bases, with 20 bases between the two germline ends. There are 15 residues in the CDR3. The CDR3 is CASSFEPTDANPQYF. The CDR3 DNA reads as TGTGCCAGCAGCTTTGAACCGACAGACGCCAATCCGCAGTATTTT.

V gene TRBV2 combines with J gene TRBJ2-7; D gene unclear. The CDR3 has 13 residues. V lost 2 bases to trimming and J lost 3 bases, with 8 bases between them. Germline CDR1 SNHLY, CDR2 FYNNEI. The CDR3 loop reads CASSETTIYEQYF. Here the CDR3 DNA reads TGTGCCAGCAGTGAAACAACTATCTACGAGCAGTACTTC.

This clone was picked up one time. The CDR3 region is CSVARASTSSYNEQFF. Here the CDR3 DNA reads TGCAGCGTCGCCCGGGCTAGTACGAGCTCCTACAATGAGCAGTTCTTC. The chain recombines TRBV29-1 with TRBJ2-1; D gene unclear. CDR3 length: 16 residues. The germline gives CDR1 SQVTM, CDR2 ANQGSEA. Trimming stripped 6 bases from V and 0 bases from J, with 18 bases between.

The V call is TRBV28, the J call TRBJ1-5; the D gene is possibly TRBD1 (6 bases). Trimming cost V 6 bases and J 0 bases, with 12 bases left between them. This CDR3 region has 15 residues. CDR1 and CDR2 (germline): MDHEN, SYDVKM. The CDR3 sequence is CASSPQGPSNQPQHF. In nucleotides, the CDR3 is TGTGCCAGCAGCCCACAGGGCCCTAGCAATCAGCCCCAGCATTTT.

The V call is TRBV2, the J call TRBJ2-1, with 14 bases aligning to TRBD2. V gave up 0 bases and J gave up 6 bases; unmatched junction bases: 1. Germline lookup yields CDR1 SNHLY and CDR2 FYNNEI. The CDR3 totals 16 residues. CDR3 sequence (DNA): TGTGCCAGCAGTGAAGCGGGACTAGCGGGAGCCAATGAGCAGTTCTTC. It is translated as CASSEAGLAGANEQFF.

This clone has just a few counts. The V call is TRBV5-5, the J call TRBJ1-1, with 8 bases fitting TRBD1. The CDR3 loop spans 12 amino acids. Unmatched junction bases numbered 1, after V lost 3 bases and J lost 6 bases. The germline V gene encodes CDR1 SGHKS and CDR2 YYEKEE (reference sequence). CDR3 coding DNA: TGTGCCAGCAGCTCAGGGGGCCCTGAAGCTTTCTTT. This sequence encodes CASSSGGPEAFF.

This rearrangement joins TRBV27 to TRBJ2-1, with TRBD2 as a possible D gene (6 bases). CDR1 and CDR2 (germline): MNHEY, SMNVEV (reference sequence). The V gene lost 1 base and the J gene lost 10 bases, with 14 bases spanning the gap. CDR3 length: 14 amino acids. CDR3 sequence reads: CASSLWGVAGEQFF. In DNA form, the CDR3 reads TGTGCCAGCAGTTTATGGGGGGTAGCAGGGGAGCAGTTCTTC.

The chain is built from TRBV6-5 and TRBJ2-7, with D possibly matching TRBD1 (5 bases). Trimming took 0 bases from V and 2 from J, leaving 8 bases between them. CDR3 size: 14 residues. Germline V gene data show CDR1 as MNHEY and CDR2 as SVGAGI. The CDR3 reads CASSYSTATYEQYF. DNA of the CDR3: TGTGCCAGCAGTTACTCGACAGCCACCTACGAGCAGTACTTC.

The gene calls are TRBV28 and TRBJ2-5, with 10 bases identical to TRBD1. The end of the DNA is better explained by TRBJ2-7, so the J call may be wrong. CDR1 is MDHEN and CDR2 is SYDVKM in the germline V gene. This CDR3 contains 15 residues. The CDR3 is CASRSLGDRGYEQYF. CDR3 nucleotides: TGTGCCAGCAGGTCCCTCGGGGACAGGGGCTACGAGCAGTACTTC.

The chain combines TRBV6-5 with TRBJ1-4, with no clear D. The V end lost 9 bases, the J end lost 8 bases, and 16 bases lay between the germline ends. In germline, CDR1 is MNHEY, CDR2 SVGAGI. The CDR3 is made up of 13 amino acids. The CDR3 nucleotides read TGTGCCAGTTCCGGGCCCCAGTGGGAAAAACTGTTTTTT. It yields the protein CASSGPQWEKLFF.

The V gene is TRBV7-2, the J gene TRBJ2-5; 7 nucleotides match TRBD1. With 5 bases clipped from V and 2 bases from J, the junction kept 8 bases outside the gene matches. Germline CDR1 reads SGHTA; CDR2 reads FQGNSA. The CDR3 contains 15 residues. The CDR3, as DNA: TGTGCCAGCAGCCCGGGACAGTTTCAACAAGAGACCCAGTACTTC. Translated: CASSPGQFQQETQYF. The full variable domain, its missing parts supplied by reference TRBV7-2 and TRBJ2-5, is GAGVSQSPSNKVTEKGKDVELRCDPISGHTALYWYRQSLGQGLEFLIYFQGNSAPDKSGLPSDRFSAERTGGSVSTLTIQRTQQEDSAVYLCASSPGQFQQETQYFGPGTRLLVL.

The gene calls are TRBV6-5 and TRBJ1-1, with a possible D match to TRBD1 (6 bases). This CDR3 contains 14 residues. Germline values: CDR1 MNHEY, CDR2 SVGAGI. This CDR3 reads CACRGGARHTEAFF. In DNA form, the CDR3 reads TGTGCTTGCAGAGGGGGGGCGCGGCACACTGAAGCTTTCTTT.

The chain joins TRBV2 to TRBJ2-3; possible D gene TRBD2, 5 bases. CDR3 size: 14 residues. Germline V gene sequence: CDR1 SNHLY, CDR2 FYNNEI. Trimming left V 6 bases short and J 4 bases short, with 14 bases between. The CDR3 coding sequence is TGTGCCAGCAGGGCGGGCGCCTGGCCAGATACGCAGTATTTT. Protein product: CASRAGAWPDTQYF.

This clone appeared a single time. The J gene is TRBJ2-7, the V gene TRBV5-1; D remains unclear. Germline V gene lookup returns CDR1 SGHRS and CDR2 YFSETQ. CDR3 length equals 16 residues. V dropped 0 bases and J dropped 3 bases, with 16 bases sitting between them. The DNA of the CDR3 is TGCGCCAGCAGCTTGGGGGGAAGCTCGTACCTCTACGAGCAGTACTTC. Amino acids: CASSLGGSSYLYEQYF.

V is TRBV7-2 and J is TRBJ2-1, with D tentatively TRBD2 (5 bases). This CDR3 is built from 14 residues. V gave up 3 bases and J gave up 10 bases, with 16 bases separating them. In germline, CDR1 is SGHTA, CDR2 FQGNSA. The CDR3 DNA sequence: TGTGCCAGCAGCTTCTTAGCGTACGAGGGAGAGCAGTTCTTC. Amino acids: CASSFLAYEGEQFF.

This clone was seen just once. CDR3 in amino acids: CASGIGYGYTF. Written as DNA, the CDR3 is TGTGCCTCGGGGATCGGCTATGGCTACACCTTC. The gene calls are TRBV10-3 and TRBJ1-2; no clear D. The ends were cut back, 11 bases at V and 4 bases at J, with 11 bases in the middle. This CDR3 has 11 amino acids. CDR1 and CDR2 from the germline V gene are ENHRY and SYGVKD.

The V call is TRBV19, the J call TRBJ2-7; 9 bases are a match to TRBD2. This CDR3 has 15 amino acids. The trim removed 4 bases at V and 2 bases at J, leaving 6 bases unmatched. The germline gives CDR1 LNHDA, CDR2 SQIVND (reference sequence). The CDR3 region has the DNA TGTGCCAGTAGTACTCTAGCGGGAACCACCTACGAGCAGTACTTC. Protein product: CASSTLAGTTYEQYF.

The genes are TRBV28 and TRBJ2-5, with D unresolved. Germline CDR1 is MDHEN and CDR2 is SYDVKM. This CDR3 is built from 15 residues. Trimming pared 5 bases from V and 4 bases from J, leaving 17 bases between. The CDR3 protein is CASSPPEAGPETQYF. The CDR3 region has the DNA TGTGCCAGCAGTCCCCCAGAGGCAGGCCCAGAGACCCAGTACTTC. The complete variable domain, with remaining parts taken from reference TRBV28 and TRBJ2-5, reads DVKVTQSSRYLVKRTGEKVFLECVQDMDHENMFWYRQDPGLGLRLIYFSYDVKMKEKGDIPEGYSVSREKKERFSLILESASTNQTSMYLCASSPPEAGPETQYFGPGTRLLVL.

This clone showed up just once. This chain links TRBV7-2 with TRBJ2-7; TRBD2 agrees at 7 bases. The ends lost 5 bases at V and 0 bases at J; junction bases unmatched: 7. CDR1 and CDR2 from the germline V gene are SGHTA and FQGNSA. The CDR3 loop spans 15 amino acids. The CDR3 reads CASSPIAGHSYEQYF. Here the CDR3 DNA reads TGTGCCAGCAGCCCGATAGCGGGTCACTCCTACGAGCAGTACTTC.

The rearrangement joins TRBV30 to TRBJ1-3, with 7 bases matching TRBD1. The V gene end was trimmed by 5 bases and the J gene end by 0 bases; junction bases not matched to a gene: 7. Germline CDR1 and CDR2: GTSNPN and SVGIG (reference sequence). The CDR3 runs 15 residues. Here the CDR3 DNA reads TGTGCCTGGCTGGAACCAGGGGGCTCTGGAAACACCATATATTTT. This sequence encodes CAWLEPGGSGNTIYF.